These T cell receptor beta chains were read from a single sample in a study of T cells in Graves' hyperthyroidism and ophthalmopathy. TCRdb used MiXCR to reprocess the multiplex PCR reads, holding one entry per CDR3 protein. This repertoire shows nearly 250,000 distinct CDR3 sequences, about 24% found once; its top ten account for around 40%. The sequenced sample was blood. These TCRs come from a woman aged 40 to 50 with Graves' ophthalmopathy. The CDR3 runs from the conserved cysteine through the conserved F or W. A D gene is named only where the DNA matches it firmly. Expanded clones get a size class; other rows say once, few or many, or leave the size out.

j_call: TRBJ2-5
d_call: NA
cdr3_length: 10
v_call: TRBV20-1
clone_size: many
cdr3_nt: TGCAGTGCCGAGTTCGAGACCCAGTACTTC
cdr3_aa: CSAEFETQYF

j_call: TRBJ2-7
d_call: TRBD2
cdr3_length: 18
v_call: TRBV4-2
clone_size: many
cdr3_nt: TGTGCCAGCAGCCAAGTTGGCCAAACGACAGCGGGAGTGGGGGAGCAGTACTTC
cdr3_aa: CASSQVGQTTAGVGEQYF

j_call: TRBJ2-6
d_call: TRBD1
cdr3_length: 19
v_call: TRBV19
clone_size: many
cdr3_nt: TGTGCCAGTAGTATAAAGGGACAGGCCCAAAATTGGGGGGCCAACGTCCTGACTTTC
cdr3_aa: CASSIKGQAQNWGANVLTF

j_call: TRBJ1-5
d_call: NA
cdr3_length: 14
v_call: TRBV27
clone_size: many
cdr3_nt: TGTGCCAGCAGGGGGCTGGGAGGCAATCAGCCCCAGCATTTT
cdr3_aa: CASRGLGGNQPQHF

j_call: TRBJ1-2
d_call: TRBD1
cdr3_length: 15
v_call: TRBV10-3
clone_size: many
cdr3_nt: TGTGCCATCAGAAGGACCGGGACAGATAACTATGGCTACACCTTC
cdr3_aa: CAIRRTGTDNYGYTF

j_call: TRBJ2-5
d_call: TRBD1
cdr3_length: 15
v_call: TRBV6-1
clone_size: many
cdr3_nt: TGTGCCTGTGGGCCGACAGGGGAGGATTCTGAGACCCAGTACTTC
cdr3_aa: CACGPTGEDSETQYF

j_call: TRBJ1-6
d_call: NA
cdr3_length: 14
v_call: TRBV11-2
clone_size: many
cdr3_nt: TGTGCCAGCAGCTTAGGACAGTTAAATTCACCCCTCCACTTT
cdr3_aa: CASSLGQLNSPLHF

j_call: TRBJ2-6
d_call: TRBD1
cdr3_length: 18
v_call: TRBV11-1
clone_size: many
cdr3_nt: TGTGCCAGCAGCGGAGTCCGGGACAGTCTCTCTGGGGCCAACGTCCTGACTTTC
cdr3_aa: CASSGVRDSLSGANVLTF

j_call: TRBJ2-2
d_call: NA
cdr3_length: 15
v_call: TRBV5-6
clone_size: few
cdr3_nt: TGTGCCAGCAGCTTTGGGGATCCGAACACCGGGGAGCTGTTTTTT
cdr3_aa: CASSFGDPNTGELFF

j_call: TRBJ2-7
d_call: NA
cdr3_length: 13
v_call: TRBV7-8
clone_size: many
cdr3_nt: TGTGCCAGCTCGAGGGCAGTATATGGCGAGCAGTACTTC
cdr3_aa: CASSRAVYGEQYF

j_call: TRBJ1-2
d_call: NA
cdr3_length: 13
v_call: TRBV19
clone_size: many
cdr3_nt: TGTGCCAGTAATACGGACGCCATCTATGGCTACACCTTC
cdr3_aa: CASNTDAIYGYTF

j_call: TRBJ1-2
d_call: TRBD1
cdr3_length: 14
v_call: TRBV28
clone_size: many
cdr3_nt: TGTGCCAGCAAAAGGCCTGGACAGGGGTATGGCTACACCTTC
cdr3_aa: CASKRPGQGYGYTF

j_call: TRBJ1-2
d_call: NA
cdr3_length: 16
v_call: TRBV6-1
clone_size: once
cdr3_nt: TGTGCCAGCAGTGAGCCGCGTACCCTCGGCGGCTATGGCTACACCTTC
cdr3_aa: CASSEPRTLGGYGYTF

j_call: TRBJ1-2
d_call: TRBD1
cdr3_length: 15
v_call: TRBV28
clone_size: NA
cdr3_nt: TGTGCCAGCAGTCCTCGACAAGGGACAGGGTATGGCTACACCTTC
cdr3_aa: CASSPRQGTGYGYTF

j_call: TRBJ2-5
d_call: TRBD1
cdr3_length: 12
v_call: TRBV19
clone_size: many
cdr3_nt: TGTGCCAGTAGAGGGGGCGCGGAGACCCAGTACTTC
cdr3_aa: CASRGGAETQYF

j_call: TRBJ1-6
d_call: NA
cdr3_length: 16
v_call: TRBV2
clone_size: few
cdr3_nt: TGTGCCAGCATTGGTAGAACCGGCTCCTATAATTCACCCCTCCACTTT
cdr3_aa: CASIGRTGSYNSPLHF

j_call: TRBJ2-7
d_call: NA
cdr3_length: 14
v_call: TRBV20-1
clone_size: NA
cdr3_nt: TGCAGTGCTAGTCACAGCGGCCTACCCTACGAGCAGTACTTC
cdr3_aa: CSASHSGLPYEQYF

j_call: TRBJ1-2
d_call: NA
cdr3_length: 16
v_call: TRBV3-1
clone_size: few
cdr3_nt: TGTGCCAGCAGCCAAGACCCGACCTGGGACTATAGCGGCTACACCTTC
cdr3_aa: CASSQDPTWDYSGYTF

j_call: TRBJ2-5
d_call: TRBD2
cdr3_length: 17
v_call: TRBV24-1
clone_size: NA
cdr3_nt: TGTGCCACCAGTGATTCGACGTCTAGCGGGAGTGGGGAGACCCAGTACTTC
cdr3_aa: CATSDSTSSGSGETQYF

j_call: TRBJ1-5
d_call: NA
cdr3_length: 16
v_call: TRBV19
clone_size: many
cdr3_nt: TGTGCCAGTAGTTCCGGACGGACGGTTAGCAATCAGCCCCAGCATTTT
cdr3_aa: CASSSGRTVSNQPQHF

j_call: TRBJ2-5
d_call: NA
cdr3_length: 14
v_call: TRBV6-2/TRBV6-3
clone_size: NA
cdr3_nt: TGTGCCAGCAGGCCAGAGGGGGACCTAGAGACCCAGTACTTC
cdr3_aa: CASRPEGDLETQYF

j_call: TRBJ2-2
d_call: NA
cdr3_length: 15
v_call: TRBV12-3/TRBV12-4
clone_size: many
cdr3_nt: TGTGCCAGCAGTTTATCGGGGCTGGGTGGCGGGGAGCTGTTTTTT
cdr3_aa: CASSLSGLGGGELFF

j_call: TRBJ2-3
d_call: NA
cdr3_length: 15
v_call: TRBV6-1
clone_size: many
cdr3_nt: TGTGCCAGCAGTGAACGGGCGCAGCCCACAGATACGCAGTATTTT
cdr3_aa: CASSERAQPTDTQYF

j_call: TRBJ2-5
d_call: TRBD1
cdr3_length: 12
v_call: TRBV20-1
clone_size: many
cdr3_nt: TGCAGTGCCGAGGGGGCCCGGGAGACCCAGTACTTC
cdr3_aa: CSAEGARETQYF

j_call: TRBJ2-7
d_call: TRBD2
cdr3_length: 14
v_call: TRBV4-2
clone_size: many
cdr3_nt: TGTGCCAGCAGCCAGGGAGCGGGAGGGGACGAGCAGTACTTC
cdr3_aa: CASSQGAGGDEQYF

j_call: TRBJ1-2
d_call: NA
cdr3_length: 13
v_call: TRBV12-3/TRBV12-4
clone_size: NA
cdr3_nt: TGTGCCAGCAGATTCGGGGCGGGGGTCGGCTACACCTTC
cdr3_aa: CASRFGAGVGYTF

j_call: TRBJ1-2
d_call: NA
cdr3_length: 16
v_call: TRBV28
clone_size: many
cdr3_nt: TGTGCCAGCAGTTTTCGGGAACGCCAGGGGATCTATGGCTACACCTTC
cdr3_aa: CASSFRERQGIYGYTF

j_call: TRBJ1-5
d_call: TRBD1
cdr3_length: 13
v_call: TRBV30
clone_size: NA
cdr3_nt: TGTGCCTGGAGTACTACAGGGGTTCAGCCCCAGCATTTT
cdr3_aa: CAWSTTGVQPQHF